This TCR beta chain was profiled in a study of blood T cell repertoires in COVID-19. In the study overall: Specimens from acute and convalescent COVID-19 originated in the United States, Italy and Spain. In each case, the material was cDNA or gDNA derived from T cells, B-cell-depleted T cells, or PBMCs.

The V and J ends lost 3 bases and 1 base respectively, with 10 bases between them. Looked up from germline, CDR1 is SGDLS and CDR2 is YYNGEE. CDR3 length equals 14 residues. Study processing details: Amplified reference gene primers provided the basis for estimating nucleated cell counts. Generated by immunoSEQ multiplex PCR, the TCRdb table keeps only in-frame clones and is missing some. From that table come the V and J calls and clone size; the DNA was used to work out D and trimming. The repertoire has roughly 97,000 clones, about four fifths of them found once; the top ten carry about 5%. This clone was observed a few times.

This sequence joins TRBV9 and TRBJ1-1, with D possibly being TRBD1 (6 bases). Sequences were obtained from peripheral blood. The receptor's source is a man aged 60 to 75 with acute or convalescent COVID-19. The CDR3 sequence: CASSGRTANTEAFF. CDR3 nucleotide sequence: TGTGCCAGCAGCGGGAGGACAGCGAACACTGAAGCTTTCTTT.